The 8 T cell receptor beta chains below all came from one sample that was sequenced in a study of T cell responses to AZD1222 COVID-19 vaccine. The assay was immunoSEQ multiplex PCR, and TCRdb's table has in-frame clones only and misses some. The data hold more than 90,000 clones, with about 90% observed a single time. This specimen consisted of peripheral blood, obtained on day 0 of AZD1222 vaccination. These receptors all stem from an adult in good health.

The chain employs TRBV28 and TRBJ2-5; D perhaps matches TRBD1 (6 bases). V was clipped by 5 bases and J by 5 bases, with 15 bases between them. The CDR3 is 14 residues long. CDR1 is MDHEN, CDR2 SYDVKM, per germline. CDR3 in DNA: TGTGCCAGCAGTCCTGAACAGGGTCGGGAGACCCAGTACTTC. This gives the protein CASSPEQGRETQYF.

The chain links TRBV5-1 to TRBJ2-2; 8 nucleotides line up with TRBD1. Germline V gene data show CDR1 as SGHRS and CDR2 as YFSETQ. The CDR3 totals 16 residues. V shed 0 bases, J shed 5 bases, and the junction held 6 bases outside the gene matches. In DNA, the CDR3 is TGCGCCAGCAGCTTGGGGGACAGGATGATAACCGGGGAGCTGTTTTTT. It translates to CASSLGDRMITGELFF.

V usage is TRBV12-1 and J usage is TRBJ2-5; TRBD1 reflects the table's D call only, with no check against the DNA. TRBV12-1 is given as a pseudogene. CDR3 size: 15 residues. CDR3 residues: CASSQPTEYQETQYF. Here the CDR3 DNA reads TGTGCCAGCAGCCAACCGACAGAGTACCAAGAGACCCAGTACTTC.

This clone has only a few counts. The same CDR3 can be traced to other DNA sequences in this sample. CDR3 amino acids: CASSLIGNTEAFF. The CDR3 nucleotides are TGTGCCAGCAGTTTAATAGGGAACACTGAAGCTTTCTTT. This chain uses TRBV27 with TRBJ1-1; D not resolved. This CDR3 comprises 13 residues. Germline loops: CDR1 MNHEY, CDR2 SMNVEV (reference sequence). The ends were cut back, 2 bases at V and 1 base at J, with 5 bases in the middle.

The chain joins TRBV7-6 to TRBJ2-1; 7 nucleotides line up with TRBD2. CDR3 length: 15 amino acids. V was pared by 5 bases and J by 0 bases, with 4 bases of the junction left unmatched. The germline gives CDR1 SGHVS, CDR2 FNYEAQ. CDR3 nucleotide sequence: TGTGCCAGCAGCCGAAGCGGGAACTCCTACAATGAGCAGTTCTTC. Translation gives CASSRSGNSYNEQFF.

Note on this clone: The junction departs from the called germline gene at one end, perhaps through a read error. The chain couples TRBV4-2 to TRBJ2-3; D possibly corresponds to TRBD1 (6 bases). The CDR3 contains 13 residues. The germline V gene encodes CDR1 LGHNA and CDR2 YNFKEQ. CDR3 residues: CASSQEGADTQYF. Written as DNA, the CDR3 is TGTGCCAGCAGTCAAGAGGGGGCAGATACGCAGTATTTT.

CDR3 sequence (DNA): TGTGCCAGTAGTATGGAGGGGTACACCATATATTTT. Amino acid sequence: CASSMEGYTIYF. The J gene is TRBJ1-3, the V gene TRBV19; maybe TRBD1 (5 bases). The length of the CDR3 is 12 residues. V was clipped by 3 bases and J by 8 bases, with 8 bases between them. The germline V gene encodes CDR1 LNHDA and CDR2 SQIVND (reference sequence).

The rearrangement joins TRBV11-1 to TRBJ2-7; 10 bases agree with TRBD1. Looked up from germline, CDR1 is SGHAT and CDR2 is FQDESV (reference sequence). V lost 8 bases, J lost 2 bases, and 0 bases stayed unmatched. The CDR3 loop spans 12 amino acids. CDR3 loop: CASGTGAYEQYF. The CDR3 DNA is TGTGCCAGCGGGACAGGGGCCTACGAGCAGTACTTC. The full variable domain, completed using reference TRBV11-1 and TRBJ2-7, is EAEVAQSPRYKITEKSQAVAFWCDPISGHATLYWYRQILGQGPELLVQFQDESVVDDSQLPKDRFSAERLKGVDSTLKIQPAELGDSAMYLCASGTGAYEQYFGPGTRLTVT.